The clone carrying this T cell receptor (beta chain) has only a few counts. Its antigen is not known. Per sample, a minimum of 6 million PBMCs were isolated. The data derive from a study of blood T cells in healthy people across ages. A second PCR, run for about 7 to 12 cycles, used a sample-barcoded 5' primer plus a J-beta primer mix. Each cDNA molecule carried a tag from a template-switch adaptor that contained 12 random nucleotides. Each CDR3 protein gets one entry after TCRdb re-called the 5' RACE reads with MiXCR. The sample has some 710,000 distinct CDR3 sequences, 20% to 25% seen once. Trimming removed 1 base from V and 10 bases from J; junction bases left unmatched: 9. Germline assignment: CDR1 DFQATT and CDR2 SNEGSKA (reference sequence). This CDR3 region has 15 residues. General study results and limits: Diversity estimated from one million T cells was considered an underestimate. Relative to aged donors, long-lived donors carried more naive CD4+ cells and displayed higher diversity.

The chain carries TRBV20-1 and TRBJ1-6; TRBD1 aligns across 8 bases. The clonotype was recovered from a man between 65 and 85 years old in good health. Source material: blood. The CDR3 reads CSARVPGQVVSPLHF. CDR3 sequence (DNA): TGCAGTGCTAGAGTGCCGGGACAGGTGGTATCACCCCTCCACTTT.